Below, 19 T cell receptor beta chains from the same sample are listed, as sequenced in a study of OX40 agonist ivuxolimab in advanced cancers. Here immunoSEQ multiplex PCR was the method, and the copy in TCRdb shows in-frame clones only, minus some. The sample holds 63,000 or so clones; about nine tenths are singletons and the top ten take 4% to 5%. Sequencing used CD4+ or CD8+ T cells sorted from blood, obtained in a trial of the OX40 agonist ivuxolimab. All receptors derive from an adult with an advanced solid tumor such as melanoma, head and neck, liver or kidney cancer.

The chain combines TRBV11-2 with TRBJ1-1; D unresolved. Germline lookup yields CDR1 SGHAT and CDR2 FQNNGV. The CDR3 has 17 amino acids. With 1 base removed from V and 1 base from J, the gap between germline ends came to 16 bases. CDR3 protein: CASSLAGWRDGNTEAFF. The CDR3, as DNA: TGTGCCAGCAGCTTAGCGGGGTGGAGAGATGGGAACACTGAAGCTTTCTTT.

The chain is built from TRBV19 and TRBJ2-1, with unresolved D. V gave up 1 base and J gave up 2 bases, with 9 bases separating them. This CDR3 has 15 amino acids. Germline CDR1 is LNHDA and CDR2 is SQIVND (reference sequence). In DNA form, the CDR3 reads TGTGCCAGTAGTATAGTGGGTGGGCCCTACAATGAGCAGTTCTTC. It yields the protein CASSIVGGPYNEQFF.

Worth noting for this clone: Other DNA variants within this sample encode the same CDR3. V gene TRBV7-3 combines with J gene TRBJ1-5; D is unclear. Germline-derived CDR1 and CDR2 are SGHTA and FQGTGA. V was cut by 0 bases and J by 0 bases, with 6 bases left in between. The length of the CDR3 is 15 residues. CDR3 sequence (DNA): TGTGCCAGCAGCTTAACAGGGAATAGCAATCAGCCCCAGCATTTT. The encoded protein is CASSLTGNSNQPQHF. The full variable domain, its missing parts supplied by reference TRBV7-3 and TRBJ1-5, is GAGVSQTPSNKVTEKGKYVELRCDPISGHTALYWYRQSLGQGPEFLIYFQGTGAADDSGLPNDRFFAVRPEGSVSTLKIQRTERGDSAVYLCASSLTGNSNQPQHFGDGTRLSIL.

DNA for the CDR3: TGTGCCAGCAGCTTGTGGCCGGGACAGTCCCTCCAAGAGACCCAGTACTTC. Translation gives CASSLWPGQSLQETQYF. The chain is built from TRBV5-4 and TRBJ2-5; 7 bases fit TRBD1. Losses at the gene ends were 1 base for V and 1 base for J; bases not matched to a gene: 10. CDR3 length: 17 amino acids. Per the germline V gene, CDR1 is SGHNT and CDR2 is YYREEE (reference sequence). The complete variable domain, with remaining parts taken from reference TRBV5-4 and TRBJ2-5, reads ETGVTQSPTHLIKTRGQQVTLRCSSQSGHNTVSWYQQALGQGPQFIFQYYREEENGRGNFPPRFSGLQFPNYSSELNVNALELDDSALYLCASSLWPGQSLQETQYFGPGTRLLVL.

The V call is TRBV7-2, the J call TRBJ1-2; 11 nucleotides align to TRBD1. Trimming cost V 5 bases and J 3 bases; bases outside gene matches: 5. This CDR3 spans 15 amino acids. Germline loops: CDR1 SGHTA, CDR2 FQGNSA. CDR3 loop: CASSTGQGAYYGYTF. The CDR3 bases are TGTGCCAGCAGCACCGGACAGGGGGCGTACTATGGCTACACCTTC. Full variable domain (missing parts from reference TRBV7-2 and TRBJ1-2): GAGVSQSPSNKVTEKGKDVELRCDPISGHTALYWYRQSLGQGLEFLIYFQGNSAPDKSGLPSDRFSAERTGGSVSTLTIQRTQQEDSAVYLCASSTGQGAYYGYTFGSGTRLTVV.

The J gene is TRBJ1-1, the V gene TRBV7-8, with D possibly matching TRBD1 (5 bases). Germline V CDR1 and CDR2: SGHVS, FQNEAQ. The CDR3 totals 14 residues. V lost 1 base, J lost 6 bases, and 12 bases lay in between. CDR3: CASSLVAGRAEAFF. CDR3 DNA: TGTGCCAGCAGCTTAGTAGCAGGGAGAGCTGAAGCTTTCTTT.

The rearrangement uses TRBV7-9 and TRBJ2-7, with D hard to call. The germline gives CDR1 SEHNR, CDR2 FQNEAQ (reference sequence). This CDR3 has 11 residues. Trimming stripped 5 bases from V and 3 bases from J, with 5 bases between. CDR3 bases: TGTGCCAGCAGCCCCAACTACGAGCAGTACTTC. Protein product: CASSPNYEQYF. The complete variable domain, with remaining parts taken from reference TRBV7-9 and TRBJ2-7, reads DTGVSQNPRHKITKRGQNVTFRCDPISEHNRLYWYRQTLGQGPEFLTYFQNEAQLEKSRLLSDRFSAERPKGSFSTLEIQRTEQGDSAMYLCASSPNYEQYFGPGTRLTVT.

The chain employs TRBV9 and TRBJ1-1; the match to TRBD1 covers 7 bases. V dropped 0 bases and J dropped 7; count of bases not matched to a gene: 12. Germline loops: CDR1 SGDLS, CDR2 YYNGEE. There are 16 residues in the CDR3. The CDR3 region is CASSVGPETGRLEAFF. In DNA form, the CDR3 reads TGTGCCAGCAGCGTAGGTCCGGAGACAGGGAGACTTGAAGCTTTCTTT.

This chain links TRBV7-3 with TRBJ1-1, with 8 bases that match TRBD1. CDR3 length: 18 amino acids. Germline V gives CDR1 SGHTA, CDR2 FQGTGA. Trimming took 1 base from V and 0 from J; bases not matched to a gene: 10. As DNA, the CDR3 is TGTGCCAGCAGCTTAAATTCCCCAGGGACAGGTCTGAACACTGAAGCTTTCTTT. This sequence encodes CASSLNSPGTGLNTEAFF. Looking up the rest from reference TRBV7-3 and TRBJ1-1 gives the full variable domain: GAGVSQTPSNKVTEKGKYVELRCDPISGHTALYWYRQSLGQGPEFLIYFQGTGAADDSGLPNDRFFAVRPEGSVSTLKIQRTERGDSAVYLCASSLNSPGTGLNTEAFFGQGTRLTVV.

J is TRBJ2-2 and V is TRBV11-2, with D possibly TRBD1 on 5 matching bases. The germline V and J ends were trimmed by 5 bases and 4 bases, with 14 bases remaining between them. CDR3 length: 15 amino acids. Germline V gene lookup returns CDR1 SGHAT and CDR2 FQNNGV. The CDR3: CASSPQGDGTGELFF. The CDR3 bases are TGTGCCAGCAGCCCCCAGGGCGATGGCACCGGGGAGCTGTTTTTT.

This clone was picked up one time. The chain uses TRBV6-5 and TRBJ1-2; 7 bases are a match to TRBD1. CDR3 length: 16 residues. Trimming cost V 2 bases and J 6 bases; bases outside gene matches: 12. Germline V gives CDR1 MNHEY, CDR2 SVGAGI. The CDR3 DNA follows: TGTGCCAGCAGTTACGGAACGGTACCGGGACAGAATGGCTACACCTTC. Encoded protein: CASSYGTVPGQNGYTF.

This chain connects TRBV4-1 to TRBJ2-5; 12 bases line up with TRBD2. The CDR3 is 17 amino acids. Germline CDR1 and CDR2: MGHRA and YSYEKL. J gave up 2 bases and V 0 bases, and 4 bases lay outside the gene matches. The CDR3 sequence: CASSQERTSGGQETQYF. The CDR3 DNA reads as TGCGCCAGCAGCCAAGAAAGAACTAGCGGGGGGCAAGAGACCCAGTACTTC.

The CDR3 DNA reads TGTGCCAGCAGTACGGGGGGGGCCTACGAGCAGTACGTC. This translates into CASSTGGAYEQYV. The chain recombines TRBV28 with TRBJ2-7; 8 bases map to TRBD2. Germline V gene sequence: CDR1 MDHEN, CDR2 SYDVKM. CDR3 size: 13 residues. The ends lost 5 bases at V and 2 bases at J; junction bases unmatched: 2.

The V gene is TRBV13, the J gene TRBJ2-7; D possibly corresponds to TRBD1 (6 bases). Trimming removed 7 bases at V and 0 bases at J, with 13 bases between. Looked up from germline, CDR1 is PRHDT and CDR2 is FYEKMQ (reference sequence). The CDR3 has 14 residues. CDR3 DNA: TGTGCCAGCATCAAGAGGGACATCTCCTACGAGCAGTACTTC. It encodes CASIKRDISYEQYF.

This rearrangement joins TRBV27 to TRBJ1-1; 7 bases are a match to TRBD1. The CDR3 length is 17 residues. CDR1 is MNHEY and CDR2 is SMNVEV in the germline V gene (reference sequence). V lost 7 bases and J lost 1; bases outside the gene matches: 15. CDR3 region: CASNRADRVGENTEAFF. CDR3 DNA: TGTGCCAGCAACCGCGCCGACAGGGTAGGAGAGAACACTGAAGCTTTCTTT.

This clone was counted only a few times. The V gene is TRBV28, the J gene TRBJ2-2; weak D call: TRBD1 (6 bases). Germline CDR1 is MDHEN and CDR2 is SYDVKM. CDR3 length: 14 amino acids. With 6 bases removed from V and 3 bases from J, the gap between germline ends came to 11 bases. The CDR3 spells CASSYYRDTGELFF. CDR3 bases: TGTGCCAGCAGCTATTACAGGGACACCGGGGAGCTGTTTTTT.

CDR3 sequence (DNA): TGTGCCAGCGCTAAATCGGAGGCAGGGGCCACTGAAGCTTTCTTT. Translating gives CASAKSEAGATEAFF. The chain joins TRBV2 to TRBJ1-1, with TRBD1 as a possible D gene (6 bases). The CDR3 covers 15 residues. V gave up 8 bases and J gave up 4 bases, with 20 bases separating them. The germline V gene encodes CDR1 SNHLY and CDR2 FYNNEI.

The CDR3 nucleotides read TGCGCCAGCAGCTTACTCGGGGAGCTGTTTTTT. This gives the protein CASSLLGELFF. The rearrangement joins TRBV5-1 to TRBJ2-2; D not resolved. V lost 2 bases and J 7 bases, leaving 3 bases between the germline ends. Germline loops: CDR1 SGHRS, CDR2 YFSETQ. This CDR3 region has 11 residues.

V is TRBV9 and J is TRBJ2-1, with 9 bases fitting TRBD2. The CDR3 has 19 residues. CDR1 and CDR2 (germline): SGDLS, YYNGEE. Trimming at V came to 4 bases and at J to 8 bases, leaving 22 bases not matched to a gene. The CDR3: CASSTLGGLAFSSGDEQFF. CDR3 DNA: TGTGCCAGCAGCACCCTTGGGGGACTAGCATTTTCGAGTGGTGATGAGCAGTTCTTC. Together with reference TRBV9 and TRBJ2-1, the CDR3 gives the full variable domain: DSGVTQTPKHLITATGQRVTLRCSPRSGDLSVYWYQQSLDQGLQFLIQYYNGEERAKGNILERFSAQQFPDLHSELNLSSLELGDSALYFCASSTLGGLAFSSGDEQFFGPGTRLTVL.